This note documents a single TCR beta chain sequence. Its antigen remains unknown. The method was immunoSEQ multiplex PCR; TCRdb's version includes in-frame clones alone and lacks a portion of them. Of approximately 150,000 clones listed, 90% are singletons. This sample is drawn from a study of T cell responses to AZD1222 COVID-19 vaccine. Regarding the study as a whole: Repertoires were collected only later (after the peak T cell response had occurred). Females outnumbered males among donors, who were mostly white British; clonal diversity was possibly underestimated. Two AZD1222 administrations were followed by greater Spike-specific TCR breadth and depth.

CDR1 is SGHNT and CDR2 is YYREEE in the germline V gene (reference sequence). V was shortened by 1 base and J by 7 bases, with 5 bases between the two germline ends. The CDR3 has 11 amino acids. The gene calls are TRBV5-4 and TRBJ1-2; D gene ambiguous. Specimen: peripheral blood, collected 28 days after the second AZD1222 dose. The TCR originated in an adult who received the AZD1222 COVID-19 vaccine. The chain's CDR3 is CASSLTGGYTF. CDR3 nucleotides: TGTGCCAGCAGCTTGACTGGTGGCTACACCTTC.